The 31 T cell receptor beta chains reported below all come from one sample, sequenced in a study of OX40 agonist ivuxolimab in advanced cancers. Repertoires were generated with immunoSEQ multiplex PCR, while TCRdb's copy carries only in-frame clones and drops some. This sample has 30,000 or so clones, with around 84% found just once. Source: CD4+ or CD8+ T cells sorted from blood, taken in a trial of the OX40 agonist ivuxolimab. These receptors were collected from an adult with an advanced solid tumor such as melanoma, head and neck, liver or kidney cancer.

V and J are TRBV9 and TRBJ2-2; D possibly corresponds to TRBD2 (7 bases). V was shortened by 1 base and J by 0 bases, with 16 bases between the two germline ends. The germline V gene encodes CDR1 SGDLS and CDR2 YYNGEE. This CDR3 contains 18 residues. CDR3 bases: TGTGCCAGCAGCGTATCCCCGGGGGGCCCTGCGAACACCGGGGAGCTGTTTTTT. Translating gives CASSVSPGGPANTGELFF. The entire variable domain, with the rest obtained from reference TRBV9 and TRBJ2-2, is as follows: DSGVTQTPKHLITATGQRVTLRCSPRSGDLSVYWYQQSLDQGLQFLIQYYNGEERAKGNILERFSAQQFPDLHSELNLSSLELGDSALYFCASSVSPGGPANTGELFFGEGSRLTVL.

V and J are TRBV13 and TRBJ2-5; D gene ambiguous. Germline CDR1 and CDR2: PRHDT and FYEKMQ (reference sequence). This CDR3 contains 14 residues. The ends were cut back, 5 bases at V and 4 bases at J, with 14 bases in the middle. In DNA form, the CDR3 reads TGTGCCAGCAGCCCATTTGGCATGAGAGAGACCCAGTACTTC. This translates into CASSPFGMRETQYF.

The J gene is TRBJ2-1, the V gene TRBV28; no definite D call. V was cut by 3 bases and J by 6 bases, with 12 bases left in between. Germline V gives CDR1 MDHEN, CDR2 SYDVKM. CDR3 length equals 14 residues. The CDR3 sequence is CASSLHGSGNEQFF. The CDR3, as DNA: TGTGCCAGCAGTTTGCACGGGTCCGGCAATGAGCAGTTCTTC.

The chain joins TRBV2 to TRBJ1-1; 9 bases line up with TRBD1. From germline, CDR1 is SNHLY and CDR2 FYNNEI. Trimming took 8 bases from V and 0 from J; bases not matched to a gene: 7. The CDR3 is 15 amino acids. CDR3 coding DNA: TGTGCCAGCCCCGGGACAGGGACCATGAACACTGAAGCTTTCTTT. Residues: CASPGTGTMNTEAFF.

The chain links TRBV19 to TRBJ2-3; no clear D gene. This CDR3 is 15 amino acids long. The germline V and J ends were trimmed by 6 bases and 9 bases, with 22 bases remaining between them. CDR1 and CDR2 (germline): LNHDA, SQIVND (reference sequence). In DNA, the CDR3 is TGTGCCAGTAGCTTAGCCGCAGGCAAATTAGGAACGCAGTATTTT. Protein product: CASSLAAGKLGTQYF.

The chain carries TRBV27 and TRBJ1-1, with D hard to call. Germline V CDR1 and CDR2: MNHEY, SMNVEV (reference sequence). Trimming removed 5 bases at V and 4 bases at J, with 14 bases between. The CDR3 is made up of 14 amino acids. The DNA of the CDR3 is TGTGCCAGCAGTCCATTTCCGGGTAGCACTGAAGCTTTCTTT. Amino acid sequence: CASSPFPGSTEAFF.

As concerns this clone: The same CDR3 also results from other DNA sequences found in this sample. The chain couples TRBV28 to TRBJ2-5; D is possibly TRBD2 (6 bases). Germline lookup yields CDR1 MDHEN and CDR2 SYDVKM. Trimming took 3 bases from V and 1 from J, leaving 9 bases between them. The CDR3 extends over 14 amino acids. This CDR3 is CASSLGGSQETQYF. CDR3 coding DNA: TGTGCCAGCAGTTTGGGGGGATCCCAAGAGACCCAGTACTTC.

The chain is built from TRBV27 and TRBJ1-1; D possibly corresponds to TRBD1 (6 bases). The CDR3 length is 14 residues. Trimming pared 6 bases from V and 5 bases from J, leaving 16 bases between. Germline-derived CDR1 and CDR2 are MNHEY and SMNVEV (reference sequence). The CDR3 region is CASRPVGGRTEAFF. In DNA form, the CDR3 reads TGTGCCAGCAGACCTGTGGGGGGCAGGACTGAAGCTTTCTTT.

The rearrangement links TRBV6-5 to TRBJ1-4; D is ambiguous. This CDR3 has 11 amino acids. Germline CDR1 MNHEY, CDR2 SVGAGI. Trimming left V 6 bases short and J 11 bases short, with 10 bases between. The CDR3 DNA sequence: TGTGCCAGCAGAGCGACGGGGAAACTGTTTTTT. Translating it yields CASRATGKLFF.

This clone was seen a few times. V and J are TRBV11-3 and TRBJ1-2; perhaps TRBD1 as D (6 bases). The CDR3 has 15 residues. V was shortened by 4 bases and J by 5 bases, with 17 bases between the two germline ends. Germline loops: CDR1 SGHNT, CDR2 YENEEA. The DNA of the CDR3 is TGTGCCAGCAGCTGGGGGGGCGGGAGCCCATATGGCTACACCTTC. This codes for CASSWGGGSPYGYTF.

This chain joins TRBV28 and TRBJ2-3; D could derive from TRBD1 or TRBD2 (6 bases each). The germline V gene encodes CDR1 MDHEN and CDR2 SYDVKM. V was trimmed by 8 bases and J by 4 bases, leaving 19 bases between them. The CDR3 has 15 residues. This chain's CDR3 is CASSESGGLADTQYF. As DNA, the CDR3 is TGTGCCAGCTCTGAAAGTGGGGGGCTCGCAGATACGCAGTATTTT.

This chain connects TRBV4-2 to TRBJ2-3, with D tentatively TRBD1 (5 bases). The CDR3 totals 13 residues. Trimming removed 0 bases from V and 4 bases from J, with 5 bases in between. Germline-derived CDR1 and CDR2 are LGHNA and YNFKEQ. CDR3 DNA sequence: TGTGCCAGCAGCCAAGAAGGGGCAGATACGCAGTATTTT. Its protein is CASSQEGADTQYF.

V is TRBV7-2 and J is TRBJ2-7; D is uncertain. The CDR3 consists of 17 residues. Germline values: CDR1 SGHTA, CDR2 FQGNSA. V was clipped by 5 bases and J by 6 bases, with 26 bases between them. CDR3 bases: TGTGCCAGCAGCCACAAACCCGGATCATATCTTTCAGGCGAGCAGTACTTC. Amino acids: CASSHKPGSYLSGEQYF.

This clone was observed once. The chain recombines TRBV4-3 with TRBJ1-1, with D uncertain. This CDR3 contains 14 residues. Trimming removed 4 bases at V and 4 bases at J, with 13 bases between. Germline V lookup: CDR1 LGHNA, CDR2 YSLEER. The CDR3 loop reads CASSPWVQVTEAFF. DNA of the CDR3: TGCGCCAGCAGCCCCTGGGTTCAAGTCACTGAAGCTTTCTTT.

V is TRBV11-2 and J is TRBJ2-1; 12 bases are shared with TRBD2. This CDR3 comprises 14 residues. The trim removed 0 bases at V and 16 bases at J, leaving 7 bases unmatched. Germline lookup yields CDR1 SGHAT and CDR2 FQNNGV. CDR3 sequence: CASSLDDGTSGRFF. The DNA for the CDR3 is TGTGCCAGCAGCTTAGATGACGGGACTAGCGGGCGTTTCTTC.

This chain connects TRBV9 to TRBJ2-5, with a possible D match to TRBD1 (6 bases). V lost 1 base, J lost 5 bases, and 18 bases lay in between. Germline V gives CDR1 SGDLS, CDR2 YYNGEE. The CDR3 extends over 16 amino acids. CDR3 coding DNA: TGTGCCAGCAGCGTAAAACAGGGAGCTGTCTGGGAGACCCAGTACTTC. Amino acids: CASSVKQGAVWETQYF.

The gene calls are TRBV7-8 and TRBJ1-1; D is unclear. Per germline, CDR1 SGHVS and CDR2 FQNEAQ. With 1 base removed from V and 1 base from J, the gap between germline ends came to 7 bases. CDR3 length: 14 residues. The CDR3 sequence: CASSLVGGNTEAFF. DNA for the CDR3: TGTGCCAGCAGCTTAGTGGGCGGGAACACTGAAGCTTTCTTT.

This chain connects TRBV19 to TRBJ2-2; D is uncertain. The CDR3 sequence is 12 residues long. Germline CDR1 is LNHDA and CDR2 is SQIVND (reference sequence). V dropped 8 bases and J dropped 7 bases, with 11 bases sitting between them. CDR3 coding DNA: TGTGCCAGTCTCGATAGGGTCGGGGAGCTGTTTTTT. As protein: CASLDRVGELFF.

This rearrangement joins TRBV4-1 to TRBJ1-1; 8 bases align to TRBD1. Germline-derived CDR1 and CDR2 are MGHRA and YSYEKL. V lost 1 base, J lost 4 bases, and 5 bases stayed unmatched. CDR3 size: 15 residues. The CDR3, as DNA: TGCGCCAGCAGCCAAGCAGGGGGCGCGGTCACTGAAGCTTTCTTT. This translates into CASSQAGGAVTEAFF.

This clone was seen just once. This sequence joins TRBV28 and TRBJ2-7; no clear D gene. The CDR3 loop spans 11 amino acids. The V gene lost 6 bases and the J gene lost 4 bases, with 7 bases spanning the gap. Germline CDR1 MDHEN, CDR2 SYDVKM. DNA of the CDR3: TGTGCCAGCAGCACAGATTACGAGCAGTACTTC. Translated: CASSTDYEQYF. Using reference TRBV28 and TRBJ2-7 for the parts outside the CDR3, the full variable domain is DVKVTQSSRYLVKRTGEKVFLECVQDMDHENMFWYRQDPGLGLRLIYFSYDVKMKEKGDIPEGYSVSREKKERFSLILESASTNQTSMYLCASSTDYEQYFGPGTRLTVT.

Comment on this clone: At one end the junction does not follow the germline gene, possibly because of a read error. The DNA for the CDR3 is TGTGCTAGCAGCTTATATCAATCTAACACCGGGGAGCTGTTTTTT. Amino acids: CASSLYQSNTGELFF. This rearrangement joins TRBV7-7 to TRBJ2-2; D is uncertain. Germline V gene sequence: CDR1 SSHAT, CDR2 FNYEAQ (reference sequence). This CDR3 region has 15 residues.

CDR3 loop: CASSLATSTDTQYF. The CDR3, as DNA: TGTGCCAGCAGTTTAGCTACTAGCACAGATACGCAGTATTTT. This chain joins TRBV27 and TRBJ2-3; D not certain. Germline V gene data show CDR1 as MNHEY and CDR2 as SMNVEV (reference sequence). The CDR3 extends over 14 amino acids. V lost 2 bases, J lost 0 bases, and 6 bases lay in between.

The DNA for the CDR3 is TGTGCCAGTCGGACAGTGAACACTGAAGCTTTCTTT. Translation gives CASRTVNTEAFF. The gene calls are TRBV11-2 and TRBJ1-1, with a weak D call TRBD1 (6 bases). Between the trimmed V and J ends, which lost 9 bases and 0 bases, there was a span of 8 bases. This CDR3 has 12 amino acids. Germline V gene data show CDR1 as SGHAT and CDR2 as FQNNGV.

The CDR3 is CASSLVSYEQYF. CDR3 DNA: TGTGCCAGCAGCTTAGTCTCCTACGAGCAGTACTTC. V gene TRBV7-9 combines with J gene TRBJ2-7, with D unclear. CDR1 is SEHNR, CDR2 FQNEAQ, per germline (reference sequence). Trimming pared 1 base from V and 0 bases from J, leaving 1 base between. The CDR3 runs 12 residues.

The chain recombines TRBV5-4 with TRBJ1-5; TRBD1 might be the D (6 bases). Germline V gene lookup returns CDR1 SGHNT and CDR2 YYREEE (reference sequence). Trimming cost V 1 base and J 4 bases, with 12 bases left between them. This CDR3 has 15 amino acids. As DNA, the CDR3 is TGTGCCAGCAGCTTGTTTGGTGGACAGAATCAGCCCCAGCATTTT. Amino acids: CASSLFGGQNQPQHF.

The J gene is TRBJ2-5, the V gene TRBV28; 10 nucleotides match TRBD2. Germline V gene lookup returns CDR1 MDHEN and CDR2 SYDVKM. The CDR3 extends over 18 amino acids. After removal of 3 bases from V and 3 bases from J, the junction contained 13 bases not matched to a gene. CDR3 loop: CASSFLPGLALLEETQYF. The CDR3 DNA is TGTGCCAGCAGTTTCCTCCCGGGACTAGCGTTACTTGAAGAGACCCAGTACTTC.

This chain links TRBV6-5 with TRBJ2-3, with TRBD1 matching 8 bases. There are 15 residues in the CDR3. J gave up 3 bases and V 6 bases, and 8 bases lay outside the gene matches. CDR1 MNHEY and CDR2 SVGAGI come from the germline V gene. CDR3 amino acids: CASSPDRGRTDTQYF. Written as DNA, the CDR3 is TGTGCCAGCAGCCCCGACAGGGGAAGAACAGATACGCAGTATTTT.

This chain connects TRBV4-1 to TRBJ2-7, with D tentatively TRBD2 (6 bases). This CDR3 is 16 amino acids long. Trimming pared 2 bases from V and 6 bases from J, leaving 20 bases between. Germline CDR1 and CDR2: MGHRA and YSYEKL. The CDR3 nucleotides read TGCGCCAGCAGCCAAAACGTGGGGACCTTGGGGGGCGAGCAGTACTTC. This codes for CASSQNVGTLGGEQYF.

This chain's CDR3 is CASSAAAASNYGYTF. In DNA form, the CDR3 reads TGTGCCAGCTCTGCCGCGGCAGCCTCAAACTATGGCTACACCTTC. The gene calls are TRBV19 and TRBJ1-2; D is undetermined. The CDR3 runs 15 residues. Trimming took off 9 bases at V and 2 bases at J, with 19 bases between the two ends. Germline V lookup: CDR1 LNHDA, CDR2 SQIVND (reference sequence).

The chain uses TRBV7-8 and TRBJ1-4; D uncertain. The CDR3 has 12 residues. Deletions cut 5 bases from V and 13 bases from J, with 14 bases between. CDR1 is SGHVS, CDR2 FQNEAQ, per germline. Here the CDR3 DNA reads TGTGCCAGCAGCGCCCGTTTTAAAATACTGTTTTTT. It specifies CASSARFKILFF.

V usage is TRBV11-1 and J usage is TRBJ2-7; 8 nucleotides agree with TRBD2. V trimming: 8 bases; J trimming: 6 bases; junction bases outside the gene matches: 9. Germline lookup yields CDR1 SGHAT and CDR2 FQDESV (reference sequence). The CDR3 loop spans 13 amino acids. For the CDR3, the DNA is TGTGCCAGCTCCGGGACTAGGGGTCCCGAGCAGTACTTC. Translated: CASSGTRGPEQYF.